Listed below are T cell receptor beta chains from one sample, sequenced in a study of regulatory T cells. The data were produced by immunoSEQ multiplex PCR, yet TCRdb's version contains in-frame clones alone and is incomplete. In the table there are about 30,000 clones, roughly 92% of which are singletons. Sequencing used conventional CD4+ T cells sorted from blood. These receptors came from a person under 30 with CD3G deficiency. CDR3s include the opening cysteine and the closing phenylalanine or tryptophan. Each record gives: V gene, J gene, D gene, CDR3 protein. The D gene is left open where the match is weak.

>TRBV6-1|TRBJ2-1|.
CASTLTSGTEQFF
>TRBV5-1|TRBJ1-2|TRBD1
CASSPTGNANYGYTF
>TRBV4-3|TRBJ1-1|.
CASSQGVGVQNEAFF
>TRBV21-1|TRBJ2-5|.
CASSRKTSGVKETQYF
>TRBV5-1|TRBJ2-3|.
CASSLDQGTDTQYF
>TRBV11-2|TRBJ2-5|.
CASSLSRAGETQYF
>TRBV6-6|TRBJ1-2|.
CASRLFRGGANDGYTF
>TRBV9|TRBJ1-6|.
CASSAMAKQGTPLHF
>TRBV19|TRBJ2-1|.
CASSKAASYNEQFF
>TRBV27|TRBJ2-2|TRBD2
CASRQAGGGELFF
>TRBV28|TRBJ1-2|.
CASSPGTPLAINYGYTF
>TRBV28|TRBJ2-7|TRBD1
CASSLPGAGGFYEQYF
>TRBV19|TRBJ2-6|.
CASRGLEAGANVLTF
>TRBV7-9|TRBJ2-3|TRBD2
CASSRKGGSSTDTQYF
>TRBV5-1|TRBJ1-2|TRBD1
CASSFSGTGYGYTF
>TRBV4-1|TRBJ1-2|.
CASSQPPGDGYTF
>TRBV2|TRBJ1-2|.
CASSEGASRSYGYTF
>TRBV4-1|TRBJ2-7|TRBD2
CASSQGRVGQREYYEQYF
>TRBV5-1|TRBJ2-5|.
CASSLGQPQETQYF
>TRBV6-1|TRBJ2-6|.
CASTPLGANVLTF
>TRBV28|TRBJ2-1|.
CASSSIHIGGQFF
>TRBV20-1|TRBJ2-3|.
CSARFGEAQYF
>TRBV10-1|TRBJ2-1|.
CASSDQSGWGSYNEQFF